Listed below are T cell receptor beta chains from one sample, sequenced in a study of regulatory T cells in long-lasting Graves disease. TCRdb re-derived calls from the multiplex PCR reads in MiXCR, one entry per CDR3 protein. This table holds some 370,000 distinct CDR3 sequences, approximately 10% found once. These data also formed part of another study, on T cells in Graves' hyperthyroidism and ophthalmopathy.

The sample consisted of peripheral blood mononuclear cells (PBMCs), taken at new diagnosis, from a patient treated with antithyroid drugs. These receptors all come from a woman under 30 with Graves disease. Both conserved end residues are part of each CDR3. Fields, in order: J gene, V gene, clone size, D gene, CDR3 protein, CDR3 DNA. The D gene is left open where the match is weak. Clone size, where shown, is once, few, many, or a class for clones that have expanded.

>TRBJ2-5|TRBV4-1|few|TRBD2
CASSQFPRAGGGETQYF
TGCGCCAGCAGCCAATTCCCCCGTGCGGGGGGCGGAGAGACCCAGTACTTC
>TRBJ1-1|TRBV7-2|many|NA
CASSPPMGTEAFF
TGTGCCAGCAGCCCCCCTATGGGGACTGAAGCTTTCTTT
>TRBJ2-3|TRBV7-3|NA|NA
CASSLSGGEDSLRQYF
TGTGCCAGCAGCTTATCTGGGGGAGAAGACTCGTTAAGGCAGTATTTT
>TRBJ2-3|TRBV6-2/TRBV6-3|NA|TRBD2
CASSSPGLDITDTQYF
TGTGCCAGCAGTTCCCCCGGACTAGATATTACAGATACGCAGTATTTT
>TRBJ2-2|TRBV20-1|few|NA
CSASSGRRAGELFF
TGCAGTGCTAGTTCCGGCCGGAGGGCCGGGGAGCTGTTTTTT
>TRBJ2-1|TRBV19|NA|TRBD2
CASRIDSGRAGYNEQFF
TGTGCCAGTAGAATAGATAGCGGGAGGGCCGGGTACAATGAGCAGTTCTTC
>TRBJ2-2|TRBV27|many|NA
CASSLEPPLKETGELFF
TGTGCCAGCAGTTTAGAGCCTCCCTTAAAGGAGACCGGGGAGCTGTTTTTT
>TRBJ1-4|TRBV10-3|few|TRBD1
CAISESTGGSEKLFF
TGTGCCATCAGTGAGTCGACAGGGGGTAGTGAAAAACTGTTTTTT
>TRBJ1-1|TRBV3-1|many|NA
CASSQAKKAEAFF
TGTGCCAGCAGCCAAGCCAAGAAAGCTGAAGCTTTCTTT
>TRBJ1-1|TRBV18|many|NA
CASSRTSLNTEAFF
TGTGCCAGCTCACGCACTTCATTGAACACTGAAGCTTTCTTT
>TRBJ1-5|TRBV6-5|many|NA
CASSYSGFGNQPQHF
TGTGCCAGCAGTTATTCAGGGTTTGGCAATCAGCCCCAGCATTTT
>TRBJ2-1|TRBV5-1|many|NA
CASSLGVASYYNEQFF
TGCGCCAGCAGCTTGGGGGTCGCCTCGTACTACAATGAGCAGTTCTTC
>TRBJ1-2|TRBV20-1|many|NA
CSASGDGYTF
TGCAGTGCTAGCGGGGATGGCTACACCTTC
>TRBJ2-7|TRBV20-1|many|NA
CSARDLTGGAGNYEQYF
TGCAGTGCTAGAGACTTAACCGGAGGGGCTGGGAACTACGAGCAGTACTTC
>TRBJ2-5|TRBV12-3/TRBV12-4|many|TRBD1
CASSLEQGRSETQYF
TGTGCCAGCAGTTTGGAACAGGGGAGATCGGAGACCCAGTACTTC
>TRBJ2-7|TRBV15|many|TRBD1
CATGDRPYEQYF
TGTGCCACAGGGGACAGGCCCTACGAGCAGTACTTC
>TRBJ2-2|TRBV5-1|many|TRBD1
CASSFTFGQGGYTGELFF
TGCGCCAGCAGCTTCACCTTTGGACAGGGAGGTTACACCGGGGAGCTGTTTTTT
>TRBJ2-1|TRBV20-1|many|NA
CSASGGSYNEQFF
TGCAGTGCTAGCGGAGGCTCCTACAATGAGCAGTTCTTC
>TRBJ1-4|TRBV28|many|NA
CASSLLTDEKLFF
TGTGCCAGCAGTTTGTTAACAGATGAAAAACTGTTTTTT
>TRBJ2-7|TRBV20-1|NA|NA
CSAREAGDPTYEQYF
TGCAGTGCTAGGGAGGCAGGGGACCCTACCTACGAGCAGTACTTC
>TRBJ2-1|TRBV12-3/TRBV12-4|many|TRBD2
CASSSRSGGAHEQFF
TGTGCCAGCAGTTCCCGTAGCGGGGGGGCGCATGAGCAGTTCTTC
>TRBJ2-7|TRBV11-1|NA|NA
CASSLEQDSYEQYF
TGTGCCAGCAGCTTAGAACAGGATTCCTACGAGCAGTACTTC
>TRBJ2-7|TRBV7-8|many|TRBD2
CASSLPGRSKNEQYF
TGTGCCAGCAGCTTACCCGGGAGGAGTAAGAACGAGCAGTACTTC
>TRBJ1-1|TRBV6-2/TRBV6-3|NA|NA
CASTTPPGLRRMNTEAFF
TGTGCCAGCACCACCCCTCCGGGACTCCGCAGAATGAACACTGAAGCTTTCTTT
>TRBJ1-5|TRBV9|NA|NA
CASSVGGVRNQPQHF
TGTGCCAGCAGCGTAGGTGGGGTACGTAATCAGCCCCAGCATTTT
>TRBJ1-2|TRBV5-1|many|NA
CASSLLGAFGYTF
TGCGCCAGCAGCTTGTTAGGGGCTTTTGGCTACACCTTC
>TRBJ2-2|TRBV6-2/TRBV6-3|many|NA
CASSYSAIGAGELFF
TGTGCCAGCAGTTACTCGGCCATCGGGGCCGGGGAGCTGTTTTTT
>TRBJ2-3|TRBV10-3|few|NA
CAIKSTDTQYF
TGTGCCATCAAGAGCACAGATACGCAGTATTTT
>TRBJ2-3|TRBV5-1|many|NA
CASSLDPFTDTQYF
TGCGCCAGCAGCTTGGATCCGTTCACAGATACGCAGTATTTT
>TRBJ2-5|TRBV9|many|TRBD2
CASSPTGTRQETQYF
TGTGCCAGCAGTCCGACCGGGACTAGGCAAGAGACCCAGTACTTC
>TRBJ1-5|TRBV6-5|many|NA
CASSFALSNQPQHF
TGTGCCAGCAGTTTCGCCCTTAGCAATCAGCCCCAGCATTTT
>TRBJ2-5|TRBV7-9|many|TRBD2
CASSPTSAGGGKETQYF
TGTGCCAGCAGCCCAACCTCGGCGGGCGGGGGGAAGGAGACCCAGTACTTC
>TRBJ2-1|TRBV6-1|many|NA
CASRVPIEHEQFF
TGTGCCAGCAGGGTTCCTATAGAACATGAGCAGTTCTTC
>TRBJ2-7|TRBV13|few|NA
CASSLRRTEQYF
TGTGCCAGCAGTTTAAGACGGACAGAGCAGTACTTC
>TRBJ2-4|TRBV6-2/TRBV6-3|NA|NA
CASSYSPSLAKNIQYF
TGTGCCAGCAGTTACTCCCCTAGCCTAGCCAAAAACATTCAGTACTTC
>TRBJ1-4|TRBV24-1|NA|NA
CATIYHEKLFF
TGTGCCACCATTTACCATGAAAAACTGTTTTTT
>TRBJ1-2|TRBV5-6|NA|TRBD1
CASSRALMDRDGYTF
TGTGCCAGCAGTCGTGCACTTATGGACAGGGATGGCTACACCTTC
>TRBJ2-5|TRBV2|NA|NA
CASSDELGLASETQYF
TGTGCCAGCAGTGACGAATTGGGACTCGCTTCAGAGACCCAGTACTTC
>TRBJ2-3|TRBV12-3/TRBV12-4|many|TRBD1
CASSRGTGIVDTQYF
TGTGCCAGCAGCCGCGGGACAGGGATAGTAGATACGCAGTATTTT
>TRBJ2-1|TRBV4-1|few|TRBD2
CASSISGGDRYNEQFF
TGCGCCAGCAGCATTAGCGGGGGGGACCGTTACAATGAGCAGTTCTTC